Following are 30 T cell receptor beta chains from one sample sequenced in a study of cytomegalovirus exposure and HLA in healthy donors. The PCR was carried out with 60 Vbeta primers and 13 Jbeta primers. Data came from immunoSEQ multiplex PCR; TCRdb stores just in-frame clones and leaves some out. In the table there are 110,000 to 150,000 clones, around 72% of which are singletons. The sequenced sample consisted of PBMCs. Receptors were obtained from a man in his forties in good health and CMV-seronegative.

V usage is TRBV7-9 and J usage is TRBJ2-3; 8 bases map to TRBD2. CDR3 size: 16 residues. After removal of 6 bases from V and 5 bases from J, the junction contained 13 bases not matched to a gene. Germline lookup yields CDR1 SEHNR and CDR2 FQNEAQ (reference sequence). As DNA, the CDR3 is TGTGCCAGCAGACTCCCCCGGGGGGGGCTAGTAGATACGCAGTATTTT. This sequence encodes CASRLPRGGLVDTQYF.

The chain uses TRBV7-9 and TRBJ1-1; 8 nucleotides match TRBD1. V shed 10 bases, J shed 4 bases, and the junction held 8 bases outside the gene matches. The CDR3 is made up of 13 amino acids. Per the germline V gene, CDR1 is SEHNR and CDR2 is FQNEAQ (reference sequence). The CDR3 loop reads CANQKTGGTEAFF. The CDR3 nucleotides are TGTGCCAACCAAAAAACAGGGGGCACTGAAGCTTTCTTT.

The gene calls are TRBV29-1 and TRBJ2-1, with 8 bases identical to TRBD2. The length of the CDR3 is 15 residues. CDR1 and CDR2 from the germline V gene are SQVTM and ANQGSEA. The ends lost 0 bases at V and 1 base at J; junction bases unmatched: 2. The CDR3 protein is CSVEEGGGSYNEQFF. The CDR3 region has the DNA TGCAGCGTTGAAGAGGGCGGGGGGTCCTACAATGAGCAGTTCTTC.

V is TRBV7-2 and J is TRBJ1-5; the D gene is possibly TRBD1 (5 bases). Trimming removed 7 bases from V and 5 bases from J, with 15 bases in between. The CDR3 totals 14 residues. CDR1 is SGHTA, CDR2 FQGNSA, per germline. Written as DNA, the CDR3 is TGTGCCAGCACTACTGGGGGGGTGGATCAGCCCCAGCATTTT. Its translation is CASTTGGVDQPQHF.

The chain is built from TRBV5-3 and TRBJ1-3; 9 bases are a match to TRBD1. TRBV5-3 is classed as an ORF, of uncertain function. The CDR3 has 16 residues. The V gene end was trimmed by 1 base and the J gene end by 4 bases; junction bases not matched to a gene: 6. The CDR3 loop reads CARSLTPDRGGNTIYF. As DNA, the CDR3 is TGTGCCAGAAGCTTGACCCCCGACAGGGGGGGAAACACCATATATTTT.

The chain employs TRBV6-6 and TRBJ2-1; 8 nucleotides align to TRBD1. This CDR3 spans 16 amino acids. Germline V gene sequence: CDR1 MNHNY, CDR2 SVGAGI (reference sequence). Trimming took 2 bases from V and 5 from J; bases not matched to a gene: 8. The CDR3 DNA reads TGTGCCAGCAGTTACCTTCGGGACAGGCGAGACAATGAGCAGTTCTTC. The encoded protein is CASSYLRDRRDNEQFF.

This clone was seen more than once but under ten times. V is TRBV19 and J is TRBJ2-5; 10 bases line up with TRBD2. The V gene's germline CDR1 is LNHDA and CDR2 SQIVND (reference sequence). J was trimmed by 1 base and V by 5 bases; bases with no gene match: 7. This CDR3 is built from 16 residues. CDR3 region: CASSVRLAGLQETQYF. The DNA of the CDR3 is TGTGCCAGTAGTGTGAGACTAGCGGGCCTCCAAGAGACCCAGTACTTC.

On this clone: The junction and the germline gene differ at one end; a read error may be behind it. The V call is TRBV7-9, the J call TRBJ2-7, with D tentatively TRBD2 (5 bases). In germline, CDR1 is SEHNR, CDR2 FQNEAQ (reference sequence). The CDR3 is 12 residues long. The CDR3 nucleotides are TGTTCCAGCAGCTTAGGAAAAAGCGGGCAGTACTTC. Protein sequence: CSSSLGKSGQYF.

This clone turned up a few times. This chain joins TRBV5-1 and TRBJ1-3; 11 nucleotides line up with TRBD1. This CDR3 contains 18 residues. With 2 bases clipped from V and 3 bases from J, the junction kept 10 bases outside the gene matches. Per germline, CDR1 SGHRS and CDR2 YFSETQ. For the CDR3, the DNA is TGCGCCAGCAGCTTCCAAGGACAGGGGGCGCAAGGTGGAAACACCATATATTTT. It yields the protein CASSFQGQGAQGGNTIYF.

The J gene is TRBJ2-5, the V gene TRBV5-4; D may be TRBD2 (6 bases). The end of the DNA aligns better with TRBJ2-7, so the J call may be wrong. The CDR3 extends over 13 amino acids. Germline loops: CDR1 SGHNT, CDR2 YYREEE (reference sequence). The CDR3 DNA follows: TGTGCCAGCAGCTTGGCATCGGGGGACGAGCAGTACTTC. Protein: CASSLASGDEQYF.

The V gene is TRBV5-1, the J gene TRBJ2-1, with TRBD2 as a possible D gene (6 bases). The CDR3 runs 17 residues. Between the trimmed V and J ends, which lost 4 bases and 5 bases, there was a span of 22 bases. The germline gives CDR1 SGHRS, CDR2 YFSETQ. The DNA of the CDR3 is TGCGCCAGCAGCCCGTCGACTGACTGGCGGGGAAACAATGAGCAGTTCTTC. As protein: CASSPSTDWRGNNEQFF.

This clone was seen a few times. CDR3 nucleotide sequence: TGTGCCAGCAGCCGCACAGGGGTTGAATGGGAAAAACTGTTTTTT. It translates to CASSRTGVEWEKLFF. The chain is built from TRBV5-8 and TRBJ1-4, with TRBD1 identical over 7 bases. Germline-derived CDR1 and CDR2 are SGHTS and YDEGEE. The CDR3 has 15 residues. V shed 4 bases, J shed 8 bases, and the junction held 11 bases outside the gene matches.

The chain combines TRBV5-1 with TRBJ1-1, with D possibly matching TRBD1 (5 bases). CDR3 length equals 15 residues. The V gene lost 4 bases and the J gene lost 1 base, with 14 bases spanning the gap. CDR1 and CDR2 (germline): SGHRS, YFSETQ. The CDR3 sequence is CASSTMGGGNTEAFF. The DNA for the CDR3 is TGCGCCAGCAGCACCATGGGGGGTGGGAACACTGAAGCTTTCTTT. Full variable domain (remainder filled in from reference TRBV5-1 and TRBJ1-1): KAGVTQTPRYLIKTRGQQVTLSCSPISGHRSVSWYQQTPGQGLQFLFEYFSETQRNKGNFPGRFSGRQFSNSRSEMNVSTLELGDSALYLCASSTMGGGNTEAFFGQGTRLTVV.

This clone was detected only a few times. V and J are TRBV10-2 and TRBJ2-3; 13 nucleotides align to TRBD2. This CDR3 comprises 14 residues. The V gene's germline CDR1 is WSHSY and CDR2 SAAADI. V shed 8 bases, J shed 4 bases, and the junction held 3 bases outside the gene matches. The CDR3 coding sequence is TGCGCCAGCGCACTAGCGGGGGGGCCAGATACGCAGTATTTT. This sequence encodes CASALAGGPDTQYF.

The chain employs TRBV5-6 and TRBJ2-5, with D possibly TRBD1 on 6 matching bases. Trimming stripped 4 bases from V and 5 bases from J, with 18 bases between. CDR3 size: 15 residues. The germline V gene has CDR1 SGHDT and CDR2 YYEEEE. The CDR3 nucleotides are TGTGCCAGCAGCCCGAGGACAACAGGGTATGAGACCCAGTACTTC. Its protein is CASSPRTTGYETQYF. Looking up the rest from reference TRBV5-6 and TRBJ2-5 gives the full variable domain: DAGVTQSPTHLIKTRGQQVTLRCSPKSGHDTVSWYQQALGQGPQFIFQYYEEEERQRGNFPDRFSGHQFPNYSSELNVNALLLGDSALYLCASSPRTTGYETQYFGPGTRLLVL.

CDR3 in DNA: TGTGCCTCCGCCCGGACAGCCATGAACACTGAAGCTTTCTTT. It codes for CASARTAMNTEAFF. The chain recombines TRBV2 with TRBJ1-1, with TRBD1 as a possible D gene (6 bases). This CDR3 comprises 14 residues. Germline CDR1 and CDR2: SNHLY and FYNNEI. Trimming shortened V by 11 bases and J by 0 bases, and 16 bases separated the two germline ends.

In this sample, this clone turned up a few times. The gene calls are TRBV27 and TRBJ2-1, with D perhaps matching TRBD2 (5 bases). The CDR3 runs to 16 residues. Germline V lookup: CDR1 MNHEY, CDR2 SMNVEV (reference sequence). V was trimmed by 5 bases and J by 6 bases, leaving 20 bases between them. CDR3 protein: CASSPHLGLVGNEQFF. The CDR3 DNA reads as TGTGCCAGCAGTCCCCACCTTGGACTTGTGGGCAATGAGCAGTTCTTC.

The rearrangement links TRBV9 to TRBJ2-1; maybe TRBD2 (7 bases). Germline V gives CDR1 SGDLS, CDR2 YYNGEE. The germline V and J ends were trimmed by 0 bases and 6 bases, with 16 bases remaining between them. The CDR3 consists of 16 residues. DNA of the CDR3: TGTGCCAGCAGCGTAGGGGTGGGGGGGCCGGGCAATGAGCAGTTCTTC. Translating gives CASSVGVGGPGNEQFF. The full variable domain, completed using reference TRBV9 and TRBJ2-1, is DSGVTQTPKHLITATGQRVTLRCSPRSGDLSVYWYQQSLDQGLQFLIQYYNGEERAKGNILERFSAQQFPDLHSELNLSSLELGDSALYFCASSVGVGGPGNEQFFGPGTRLTVL.

The chain uses TRBV30 and TRBJ2-1; a possible D gene is TRBD2 (6 bases). Trimming removed 5 bases from V and 10 bases from J, with 15 bases in between. The CDR3 loop spans 12 amino acids. Germline-derived CDR1 and CDR2 are GTSNPN and SVGIG (reference sequence). CDR3 region: CAWDRRRGEQFF. CDR3 coding DNA: TGTGCCTGGGACCGAAGGAGGGGCGAGCAGTTCTTC.

This chain connects TRBV10-2 to TRBJ1-4, with a tentative D call TRBD1 (6 bases). In germline, CDR1 is WSHSY, CDR2 SAAADI. The CDR3 extends over 14 amino acids. The V gene lost 4 bases and the J gene lost 6 bases, with 12 bases spanning the gap. The DNA of the CDR3 is TGCGCCAGCAGTGGTCTGGGGGCTGATGAAAAACTGTTTTTT. Translation: CASSGLGADEKLFF.

The genes are TRBV11-3 and TRBJ2-3; D is possibly TRBD2 (5 bases). The V gene lost 1 base and the J gene lost 6 bases, with 11 bases spanning the gap. CDR1 is SGHNT and CDR2 is YENEEA in the germline V gene. This CDR3 contains 14 residues. CDR3 nucleotide sequence: TGTGCCAGCAGCTTAGGAGGGTCAGTGGATACGCAGTATTTT. Translated, it gives CASSLGGSVDTQYF.

J is TRBJ2-7 and V is TRBV6-4; maybe TRBD2 (5 bases). Germline CDR1 reads MRHNA; CDR2 reads SNTAGT. The V end lost 5 bases, the J end lost 0 bases, and 14 bases lay between the germline ends. The CDR3 runs 15 residues. The CDR3 region has the DNA TGTGCCAGCAGTCGGGAAGTTGGCAGCTCCTACGAGCAGTACTTC. As protein: CASSREVGSSYEQYF.

The chain links TRBV5-6 to TRBJ2-1, with 10 nucleotides matching TRBD2. Trimming cost V 6 bases and J 2 bases; bases outside gene matches: 5. Germline V lookup: CDR1 SGHDT, CDR2 YYEEEE. The CDR3 is 15 amino acids. The CDR3 protein is CASTQLAGPYNEQFF. The CDR3 DNA follows: TGTGCCAGCACACAACTAGCGGGGCCCTACAATGAGCAGTTCTTC.

The chain links TRBV19 to TRBJ2-7; 7 nucleotides match TRBD1. The CDR3 extends over 14 amino acids. Germline lookup yields CDR1 LNHDA and CDR2 SQIVND (reference sequence). Losses at the gene ends were 5 bases for V and 3 bases for J; bases not matched to a gene: 7. CDR3 DNA: TGTGCCAGTAGTTCTCCGACAGGGAGCTACGAGCAGTACTTC. It codes for CASSSPTGSYEQYF.

This clone was detected only a few times. The chain recombines TRBV4-3 with TRBJ2-7, with D possibly TRBD1 on 5 matching bases. The germline gives CDR1 LGHNA, CDR2 YSLEER. The CDR3 runs to 14 residues. The V and J ends lost 1 base and 4 bases respectively, with 11 bases between them. The CDR3 is CASSQAPQGYEQYF. Written as DNA, the CDR3 is TGCGCCAGCAGCCAAGCCCCCCAGGGTTACGAGCAGTACTTC.

J is TRBJ2-7 and V is TRBV19, with D tentatively TRBD2 (6 bases). The germline V gene encodes CDR1 LNHDA and CDR2 SQIVND (reference sequence). The V end was cut by 10 bases, the J end by 7 bases, with 17 bases between. The CDR3 spans 12 residues. CDR3 DNA: TGTGCCACCACGGGACTTCATGATGAGCAGTACTTC. It encodes CATTGLHDEQYF.

The chain employs TRBV5-1 and TRBJ1-1, with 12 bases that match TRBD1. Germline V CDR1 and CDR2: SGHRS, YFSETQ. V shed 4 bases and J 9 bases; nucleotides not matched to a gene: 10. This CDR3 has 15 residues. As DNA, the CDR3 is TGCGCCAGCAGCGCGGGACAGGGGGCTCCAAAGCAAGCTTTCTTT. Its protein is CASSAGQGAPKQAFF. Based on the CDR3 plus reference TRBV5-1 and TRBJ1-1, the full variable domain is KAGVTQTPRYLIKTRGQQVTLSCSPISGHRSVSWYQQTPGQGLQFLFEYFSETQRNKGNFPGRFSGRQFSNSRSEMNVSTLELGDSALYLCASSAGQGAPKQAFFGQGTRLTVV.

This clone was counted between two and nine times. J is TRBJ2-3 and V is TRBV19; D call uncertain. V lost 5 bases to trimming and J lost 5 bases, with 11 bases between them. The CDR3 is made up of 13 amino acids. Germline V gene data show CDR1 as LNHDA and CDR2 as SQIVND (reference sequence). CDR3 sequence reads: CASSLTNGDTQYF. CDR3 DNA: TGTGCCAGTAGTCTAACGAATGGAGATACGCAGTATTTT.

V and J are TRBV6-5 and TRBJ2-7; possibly TRBD1 for D (6 bases). The CDR3 spans 14 residues. Trimming stripped 2 bases from V and 5 bases from J, with 13 bases between. The germline gives CDR1 MNHEY, CDR2 SVGAGI. The CDR3 DNA is TGTGCCAGCAGTTACGGGGGCGCTCGACACGAGCAGTACTTC. Translated: CASSYGGARHEQYF.

The chain has TRBV7-3 and TRBJ1-1; 7 bases line up with TRBD1. The CDR3 spans 14 residues. Looked up from germline, CDR1 is SGHTA and CDR2 is FQGTGA. V shed 5 bases, J shed 0 bases, and the junction held 3 bases outside the gene matches. CDR3 amino acids: CASSLGQMNTEAFF. The CDR3 nucleotides read TGTGCCAGCAGCCTGGGACAGATGAACACTGAAGCTTTCTTT. The entire variable domain, with the rest obtained from reference TRBV7-3 and TRBJ1-1, is as follows: GAGVSQTPSNKVTEKGKYVELRCDPISGHTALYWYRQSLGQGPEFLIYFQGTGAADDSGLPNDRFFAVRPEGSVSTLKIQRTERGDSAVYLCASSLGQMNTEAFFGQGTRLTVV.